Listed here are 9 T cell receptor beta chains from one sample, sequenced in a study of beta chain features in type 1 diabetes. Whole-study findings and limits: Type 1 diabetes patients had TCRB CDR3s that were shorter (moderately but significantly so) in all four CD4+ subsets.

Expressed TCRB transcripts were sequenced because the isolated RNA had all been reverse transcribed beforehand. Some clones are missing from TCRdb's copy, which holds only in-frame ones; the method was immunoSEQ multiplex PCR. This repertoire shows 310,000 or so clones, approximately 16% found once; its top ten account for approximately 0.015%. No antigen has been identified for these receptors. The sequencing input was naive CD4+ T cells from blood. These receptors all come from a man younger than 35 with type 1 diabetes.

This clone came up a few times. The chain combines TRBV5-1 with TRBJ2-5, with 9 positions matching TRBD2. This CDR3 comprises 15 residues. V shed 1 base, J shed 1 base, and the junction held 2 bases outside the gene matches. Germline CDR1 and CDR2: SGHRS and YFSETQ. CDR3: CASSLLAGIQETQYF. In nucleotides, the CDR3 is TGCGCCAGCAGCTTGCTAGCGGGGATCCAAGAGACCCAGTACTTC.

The CDR3 region has the DNA TGTGCCAGCAGCTCGGGGAAGACCCAGTACTTC. This translates into CASSSGKTQYF. The V gene is TRBV7-9, the J gene TRBJ2-5; D is possibly TRBD2 (5 bases). Germline V gene sequence: CDR1 SEHNR, CDR2 FQNEAQ (reference sequence). The CDR3 is 11 residues long. The ends were cut back, 4 bases at V and 6 bases at J, with 6 bases in the middle.

The V and J genes are TRBV5-4 and TRBJ2-2, with D unclear. Trimming pared 1 base from V and 0 bases from J, leaving 10 bases between. The CDR3 is 16 residues long. Germline V lookup: CDR1 SGHNT, CDR2 YYREEE (reference sequence). This CDR3 is CASSLSRFANTGELFF. Here the CDR3 DNA reads TGTGCCAGCAGCTTGAGCAGGTTCGCGAACACCGGGGAGCTGTTTTTT.

The V call is TRBV15, the J call TRBJ2-5; tentative D call: TRBD2 (6 bases). V was trimmed by 0 bases and J by 2 bases, leaving 10 bases between them. This CDR3 contains 15 residues. The germline CDR1 and CDR2 sequences are LNHNV and YYDKDF (reference sequence). CDR3 amino acids: CATSRDRGDQETQYF. As DNA, the CDR3 is TGTGCCACCAGCAGAGATCGCGGGGATCAAGAGACCCAGTACTTC.

V and J are TRBV7-9 and TRBJ2-7; TRBD1 matches at 10 bases. Trimming cost V 8 bases and J 3 bases; bases outside gene matches: 10. The CDR3 has 15 residues. CDR1 is SEHNR and CDR2 is FQNEAQ in the germline V gene (reference sequence). The CDR3 sequence is CASGSMGDRGYEQYF. The CDR3 DNA sequence: TGTGCCAGCGGTTCGATGGGGGACAGGGGCTACGAGCAGTACTTC. The variable domain in full, with the rest retrieved from reference TRBV7-9 and TRBJ2-7, is DTGVSQNPRHKITKRGQNVTFRCDPISEHNRLYWYRQTLGQGPEFLTYFQNEAQLEKSRLLSDRFSAERPKGSFSTLEIQRTEQGDSAMYLCASGSMGDRGYEQYFGPGTRLTVT.

The chain carries TRBV2 and TRBJ1-4; no clear D. Germline values: CDR1 SNHLY, CDR2 FYNNEI. The CDR3 is made up of 15 amino acids. The V and J ends lost 3 bases and 7 bases respectively, with 15 bases between them. Here the CDR3 reads CASSEPGRGSEKLFF. The CDR3 DNA is TGTGCCAGCAGTGAGCCGGGCCGAGGGAGTGAAAAACTGTTTTTT. Looking up the rest from reference TRBV2 and TRBJ1-4 gives the full variable domain: EPEVTQTPSHQVTQMGQEVILRCVPISNHLYFYWYRQILGQKVEFLVSFYNNEISEKSEIFDDQFSVERPDGSNFTLKIRSTKLEDSAMYFCASSEPGRGSEKLFFGSGTQLSVL.

The chain couples TRBV6-6 to TRBJ2-1; 9 bases fit TRBD1. Per germline, CDR1 MNHNY and CDR2 SVGAGI (reference sequence). The junction had 4 bases not matched to a gene; V was cut back by 5 bases and J by 8 bases. This CDR3 spans 13 amino acids. The CDR3 region is CASSPRQGDEQFF. Written as DNA, the CDR3 is TGTGCCAGCAGTCCTAGACAGGGGGATGAGCAGTTCTTC.

The V call is TRBV7-9, the J call TRBJ2-5; TRBD1 matches 10 bases. Germline V lookup: CDR1 SEHNR, CDR2 FQNEAQ (reference sequence). V lost 1 base to trimming and J lost 4 bases; unmatched junction nucleotides: 0. The CDR3 has 14 residues. CDR3 region: CASSLGTGGETQYF. Written as DNA, the CDR3 is TGTGCCAGCAGCTTAGGGACAGGGGGAGAGACCCAGTACTTC.

This chain connects TRBV5-1 to TRBJ2-5, with D possibly matching TRBD1 (6 bases). Looked up from germline, CDR1 is SGHRS and CDR2 is YFSETQ. The V end lost 0 bases, the J end lost 3 bases, and 15 bases lay between the germline ends. The CDR3 spans 16 residues. The CDR3 sequence is CASSLAPGQRKETQYF. CDR3 sequence (DNA): TGCGCCAGCAGCTTGGCCCCCGGACAGAGGAAAGAGACCCAGTACTTC. Complete variable domain (other parts from reference TRBV5-1 and TRBJ2-5): KAGVTQTPRYLIKTRGQQVTLSCSPISGHRSVSWYQQTPGQGLQFLFEYFSETQRNKGNFPGRFSGRQFSNSRSEMNVSTLELGDSALYLCASSLAPGQRKETQYFGPGTRLLVL.